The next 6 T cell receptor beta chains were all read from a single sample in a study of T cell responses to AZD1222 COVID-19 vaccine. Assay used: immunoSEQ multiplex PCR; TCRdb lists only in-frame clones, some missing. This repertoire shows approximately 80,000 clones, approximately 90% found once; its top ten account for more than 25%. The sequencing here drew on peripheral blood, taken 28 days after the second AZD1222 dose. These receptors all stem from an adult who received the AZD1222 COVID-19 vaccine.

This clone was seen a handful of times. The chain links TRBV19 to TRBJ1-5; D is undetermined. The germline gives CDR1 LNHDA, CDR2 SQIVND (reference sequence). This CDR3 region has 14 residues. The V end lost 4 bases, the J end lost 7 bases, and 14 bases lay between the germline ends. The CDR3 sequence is CASSKREFGQPQHF. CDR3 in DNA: TGTGCCAGTAGTAAGAGGGAATTTGGGCAGCCCCAGCATTTT.

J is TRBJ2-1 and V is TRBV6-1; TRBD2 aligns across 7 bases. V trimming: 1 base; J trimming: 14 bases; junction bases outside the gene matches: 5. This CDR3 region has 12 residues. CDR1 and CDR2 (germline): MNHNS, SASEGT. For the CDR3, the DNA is TGTGCCAGCAGTGAAGAGCTAGCGGAGGAGTTCTTC. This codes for CASSEELAEEFF.

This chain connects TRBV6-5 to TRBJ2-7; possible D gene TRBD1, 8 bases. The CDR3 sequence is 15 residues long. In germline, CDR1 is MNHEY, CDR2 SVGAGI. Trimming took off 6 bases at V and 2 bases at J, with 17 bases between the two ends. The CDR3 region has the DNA TGTGCCAGCAGAACAGGGGGGGCGGGGACCTACGAGCAGTACTTC. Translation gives CASRTGGAGTYEQYF.

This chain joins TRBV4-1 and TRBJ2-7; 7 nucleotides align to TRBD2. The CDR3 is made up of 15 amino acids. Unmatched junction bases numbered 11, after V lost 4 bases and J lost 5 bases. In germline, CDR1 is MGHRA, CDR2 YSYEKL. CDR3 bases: TGCGCCAGCAGCCCGGGGGGAAGGGGTCGGGACGAGCAGTACTTC. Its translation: CASSPGGRGRDEQYF.

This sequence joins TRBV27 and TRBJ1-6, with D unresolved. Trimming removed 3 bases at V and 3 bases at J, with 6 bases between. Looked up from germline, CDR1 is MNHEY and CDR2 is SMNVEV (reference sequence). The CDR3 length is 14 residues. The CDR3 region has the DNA TGTGCCAGCAGTTTCCCCCTCTATAATTCACCCCTCCACTTT. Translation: CASSFPLYNSPLHF.

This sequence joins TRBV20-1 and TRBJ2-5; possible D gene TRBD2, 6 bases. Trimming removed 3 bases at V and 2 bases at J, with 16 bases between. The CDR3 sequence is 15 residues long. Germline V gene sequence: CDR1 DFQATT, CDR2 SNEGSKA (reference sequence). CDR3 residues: CSASIPRGTQETQYF. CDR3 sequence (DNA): TGCAGTGCTAGTATCCCCCGGGGGACGCAAGAGACCCAGTACTTC.